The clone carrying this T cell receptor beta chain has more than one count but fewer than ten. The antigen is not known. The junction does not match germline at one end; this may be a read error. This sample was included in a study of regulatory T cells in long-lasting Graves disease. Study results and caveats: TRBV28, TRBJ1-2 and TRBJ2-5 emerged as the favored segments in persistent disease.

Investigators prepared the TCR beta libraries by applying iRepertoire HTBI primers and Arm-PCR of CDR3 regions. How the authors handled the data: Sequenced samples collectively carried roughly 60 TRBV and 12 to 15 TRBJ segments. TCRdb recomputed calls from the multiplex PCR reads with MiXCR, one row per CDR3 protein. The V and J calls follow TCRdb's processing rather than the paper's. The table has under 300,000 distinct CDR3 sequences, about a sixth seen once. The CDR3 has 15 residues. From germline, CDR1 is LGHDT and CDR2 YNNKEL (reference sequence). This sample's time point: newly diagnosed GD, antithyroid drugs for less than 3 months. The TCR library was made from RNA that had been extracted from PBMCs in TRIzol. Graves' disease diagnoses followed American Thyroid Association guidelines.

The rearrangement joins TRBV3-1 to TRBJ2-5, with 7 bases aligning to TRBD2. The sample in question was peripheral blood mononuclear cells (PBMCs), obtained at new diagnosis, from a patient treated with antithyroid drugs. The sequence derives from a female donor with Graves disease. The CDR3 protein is CVSSQDREEGETQCF. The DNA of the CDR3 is TGTGTCAGCAGCCAAGATCGGGAGGAGGGAGAGACCCAGTGCTTC.